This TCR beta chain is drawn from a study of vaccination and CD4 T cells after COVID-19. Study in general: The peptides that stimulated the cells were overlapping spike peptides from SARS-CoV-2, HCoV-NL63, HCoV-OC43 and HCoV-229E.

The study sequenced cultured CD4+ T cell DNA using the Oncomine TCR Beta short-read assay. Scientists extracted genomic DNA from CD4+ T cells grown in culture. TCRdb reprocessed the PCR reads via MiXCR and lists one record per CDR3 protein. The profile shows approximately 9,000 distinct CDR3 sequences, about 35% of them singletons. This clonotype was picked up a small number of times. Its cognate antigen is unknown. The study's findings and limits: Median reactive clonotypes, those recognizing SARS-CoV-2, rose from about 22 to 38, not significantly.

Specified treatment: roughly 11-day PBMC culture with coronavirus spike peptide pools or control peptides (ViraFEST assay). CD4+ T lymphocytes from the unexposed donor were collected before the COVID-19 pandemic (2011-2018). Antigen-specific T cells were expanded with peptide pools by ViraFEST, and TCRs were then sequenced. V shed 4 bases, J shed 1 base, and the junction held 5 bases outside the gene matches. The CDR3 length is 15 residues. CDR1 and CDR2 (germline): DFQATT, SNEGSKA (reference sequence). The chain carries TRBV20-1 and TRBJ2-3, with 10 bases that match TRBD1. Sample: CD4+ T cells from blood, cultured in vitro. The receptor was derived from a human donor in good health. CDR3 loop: CSAIPGTGGTDTQYF. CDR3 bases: TGCAGTGCTATTCCCGGGACAGGGGGCACAGATACGCAGTATTTT.